A selection of T cell receptor beta chains follows, all from one sample in a study of human thymus T cells. Repertoires were generated with immunoSEQ multiplex PCR, while TCRdb's copy carries only in-frame clones and drops some. Of some 78,000 clones listed, around 96% are singletons. The sample consisted of thymus tissue. These receptor sequences come from a boy under two years old with a congenital heart defect but otherwise immunologically healthy. The CDR3 runs from the conserved cysteine through the conserved F or W. The order of the fields is D gene, J gene, clone size, V gene, CDR3 DNA, CDR3 protein. D genes are given only for firm matches. Clone size, where shown, is once, few, many, or a class for clones that have expanded.

D: .; J: TRBJ2-3; size: .; V: TRBV10-1; DNA: TGCGCCAGCAGTATGAGTCAGCGGAGCACAGATACGCAGTATTTT; CDR3: CASSMSQRSTDTQYF
D: TRBD2; J: TRBJ2-1; size: .; V: TRBV27; DNA: TGTGCCAGCAGTCCCCCGGGACTAGCCGCGTTCAGTTACAATGAGCAGTTCTTC; CDR3: CASSPPGLAAFSYNEQFF
D: .; J: TRBJ1-1; size: .; V: TRBV19; DNA: TGTGCCAGTAGTCCGCCGGAGAACTATGAAGCTTTCTTT; CDR3: CASSPPENYEAFF
D: .; J: TRBJ1-4; size: .; V: TRBV15; DNA: TGTGCCACCAGCAGAAGATCAGGTCTGGGGGCAACTAATGAAAAACTGTTTTTT; CDR3: CATSRRSGLGATNEKLFF
D: TRBD2; J: TRBJ2-1; size: .; V: TRBV30; DNA: TGTGCCCAGGTAGCGGGGGGGTCCTACAATGAGCAGTTCTTC; CDR3: CAQVAGGSYNEQFF
D: .; J: TRBJ1-2; size: .; V: TRBV9; DNA: TGTGCCAGCAGCCCAAGGCCTAACTATGGCTACACCTTC; CDR3: CASSPRPNYGYTF
D: TRBD1; J: TRBJ2-7; size: once; V: TRBV6-1; DNA: TGTGCCAGCATTGAAAAGCGGGACAGGGGAGTGAGTGGTGTCTACGAGCAGTACTTC; CDR3: CASIEKRDRGVSGVYEQYF
D: TRBD2; J: TRBJ2-3; size: .; V: TRBV27; DNA: TGTGCCAGCAGTCCAGCGGGAGGGCTAACTAGCACAGATACGCAGTATTTT; CDR3: CASSPAGGLTSTDTQYF
D: .; J: TRBJ2-2; size: .; V: TRBV5-6; DNA: TGTGCCAGCAGAAGCTTATTCGGGCGGGGGAACACCGGGGAGCTGTTTTTT; CDR3: CASRSLFGRGNTGELFF
D: TRBD2; J: TRBJ2-1; size: .; V: TRBV11-2; DNA: TGTGCCAGCAGCTTACTTCGTGAGCGGGGGGTGGATTCCTACAATGAGCAGTTCTTC; CDR3: CASSLLRERGVDSYNEQFF
D: TRBD2; J: TRBJ2-3; size: once; V: TRBV5-1; DNA: TGCGCCAGCAGCCCCGGGACTAGCGGAGCCCATACGCAGTATTTT; CDR3: CASSPGTSGAHTQYF
D: .; J: TRBJ1-1; size: .; V: TRBV25-1; DNA: TGTGCCAGCAGTGTCGAGCGGGGCTTAAACACTGAAGCTTTCTTT; CDR3: CASSVERGLNTEAFF
D: TRBD1; J: TRBJ1-4; size: .; V: TRBV6-1; DNA: TGTGCCAGCAGTGCTCAACCAGGGGGTGTGAGTGCGGAAAAACTGTTTTTT; CDR3: CASSAQPGGVSAEKLFF
D: .; J: TRBJ2-5; size: .; V: TRBV7-2; DNA: TGTGCCAGCAGCTTAAAAACACCCTCACGTGGAAGAGAGACCCAGTACTTC; CDR3: CASSLKTPSRGRETQYF
D: .; J: TRBJ2-5; size: .; V: TRBV5-4; DNA: TGTGCCAGCAGCTTGCAAGGGTTCGGGGAGACCCAGTACTTC; CDR3: CASSLQGFGETQYF
D: .; J: TRBJ2-7; size: .; V: TRBV6-1; DNA: TGTGCCAGCACCCGGACTACTGGATCCAACGAGCAGTACTTC; CDR3: CASTRTTGSNEQYF
D: .; J: TRBJ2-3; size: .; V: TRBV11-3; DNA: TGTGCCAGCAGCTACGACAGTACTTACGATACGCAGTATTTT; CDR3: CASSYDSTYDTQYF
D: .; J: TRBJ2-4; size: once; V: TRBV9; DNA: TGTGCCAGCAGCGTAGGGGCAGGCCCATGGACCAAAAACATTCAGTACTTC; CDR3: CASSVGAGPWTKNIQYF
D: TRBD1; J: TRBJ2-7; size: .; V: TRBV5-1; DNA: TGCGCCAGCAAGGGACAGGGCGAGTACGAGCAGTACTTC; CDR3: CASKGQGEYEQYF
D: TRBD1; J: TRBJ2-2; size: .; V: TRBV27; DNA: TGTGCCAGCAGCCCCCGACCCGACAGGGGGCGAACCGGGGAGCTGTTTTTT; CDR3: CASSPRPDRGRTGELFF
D: .; J: TRBJ1-2; size: .; V: TRBV6-1; DNA: TGTGCCAGCACAGCAGGTGGATATGGCTACACCTTC; CDR3: CASTAGGYGYTF
D: .; J: TRBJ1-2; size: .; V: TRBV28; DNA: TGTGCCAGCATGACCCAGGGGATAGCTAACTATGGCTACACCTTC; CDR3: CASMTQGIANYGYTF
D: TRBD1; J: TRBJ1-5; size: .; V: TRBV6-1; DNA: TGTGCCAGCAGTGTTGGACAGGGTAGGAGCAATCAGCCCCAGCATTTT; CDR3: CASSVGQGRSNQPQHF